These T cell receptor beta chains were read from a single sample in a study of OX40 agonist ivuxolimab in advanced cancers. Here immunoSEQ multiplex PCR was the method, and the copy in TCRdb shows in-frame clones only, minus some. Altogether under 100,000 clones are present, about 85% being singletons, with the ten largest covering around 2.5%. Sequenced material: CD4+ or CD8+ T cells sorted from blood, taken in a trial of the OX40 agonist ivuxolimab. The receptors were gathered from an adult with an advanced solid tumor such as melanoma, head and neck, liver or kidney cancer. Both conserved end residues are part of each CDR3. A D gene is named only where the DNA matches it firmly. The size entry is marked missing in some rows and otherwise reads once, few, many or a size class.

d_gene: TRBD1; abundance: .; v_gene: TRBV10-3; j_gene: TRBJ2-7; CDR3aa: CAISPGQGATYEQYF; CDR3nt: TGTGCCATCAGCCCGGGACAGGGAGCAACCTACGAGCAGTACTTC
d_gene: .; abundance: .; v_gene: TRBV4-1; j_gene: TRBJ2-2; CDR3aa: CASSRVGAGSGELFF; CDR3nt: TGCGCCAGCAGCCGGGTGGGGGCAGGATCCGGGGAGCTGTTTTTT
d_gene: .; abundance: .; v_gene: TRBV18; j_gene: TRBJ1-5; CDR3aa: CASSPKEGNQPQHF; CDR3nt: TGTGCCAGCTCACCGAAGGAGGGCAATCAGCCCCAGCATTTT
d_gene: .; abundance: few; v_gene: TRBV5-1; j_gene: TRBJ2-7; CDR3aa: CASSQNVGLTYEQYF; CDR3nt: TGCGCCAGCAGCCAAAACGTAGGACTGACCTACGAGCAGTACTTC
d_gene: .; abundance: .; v_gene: TRBV29-1; j_gene: TRBJ2-1; CDR3aa: CSVDRTVGEQFF; CDR3nt: TGCAGCGTTGACCGAACGGTGGGTGAGCAGTTCTTC
d_gene: .; abundance: .; v_gene: TRBV28; j_gene: TRBJ1-5; CDR3aa: CASSLLVRLSNQPQHF; CDR3nt: TGTGCCAGCAGTTTGTTGGTCAGGCTCAGCAATCAGCCCCAGCATTTT
d_gene: .; abundance: .; v_gene: TRBV5-8; j_gene: TRBJ1-1; CDR3aa: CASSLGLTHGAFF; CDR3nt: TGTGCCAGCAGCTTGGGATTAACCCATGGGGCTTTCTTT
d_gene: .; abundance: once; v_gene: TRBV28; j_gene: TRBJ2-5; CDR3aa: CASSPSVETQYF; CDR3nt: TGTGCCAGCAGCCCCTCTGTAGAGACCCAGTACTTC
d_gene: .; abundance: .; v_gene: TRBV6-6; j_gene: TRBJ1-1; CDR3aa: CASSYSTGNTEAFF; CDR3nt: TGTGCCAGCAGTTACTCGACAGGGAACACTGAAGCTTTCTTT
d_gene: .; abundance: .; v_gene: TRBV5-1; j_gene: TRBJ1-3; CDR3aa: CASSLVAVSSGNTIYF; CDR3nt: TGCGCCAGCAGCTTGGTGGCGGTCAGCTCTGGAAACACCATATATTTT
d_gene: TRBD2; abundance: .; v_gene: TRBV7-9; j_gene: TRBJ2-5; CDR3aa: CASASGGHQETQYF; CDR3nt: TGTGCCAGCGCTAGCGGGGGGCACCAAGAGACCCAGTACTTC
d_gene: TRBD1; abundance: .; v_gene: TRBV4-3; j_gene: TRBJ1-6; CDR3aa: CASSQDRGQGNSPLHF; CDR3nt: TGCGCCAGCAGCCAAGATAGGGGACAGGGGAATTCACCCCTCCACTTT
d_gene: TRBD1; abundance: .; v_gene: TRBV6-1; j_gene: TRBJ1-2; CDR3aa: CASSLDRDGYTF; CDR3nt: TGTGCCAGCAGCTTAGACAGGGACGGCTACACCTTC
d_gene: .; abundance: .; v_gene: TRBV7-6; j_gene: TRBJ1-5; CDR3aa: CASSLAMGGNQPQHF; CDR3nt: TGTGCCAGCAGCTTAGCGATGGGTGGCAATCAGCCCCAGCATTTT
d_gene: .; abundance: .; v_gene: TRBV9; j_gene: TRBJ1-4; CDR3aa: CASSVGWGRGEKLFF; CDR3nt: TGTGCCAGCAGCGTTGGTTGGGGGCGAGGCGAAAAACTGTTTTTT
d_gene: .; abundance: .; v_gene: TRBV5-1; j_gene: TRBJ2-1; CDR3aa: CASSVNRDTSSYNEQFF; CDR3nt: TGCGCCAGCAGCGTAAACCGGGACACGAGCTCCTACAATGAGCAGTTCTTC
d_gene: .; abundance: .; v_gene: TRBV28; j_gene: TRBJ1-3; CDR3aa: CASSLGAAFSGNTIYF; CDR3nt: TGTGCCAGCAGTTTGGGGGCCGCCTTCTCTGGAAACACCATATATTTT
d_gene: .; abundance: .; v_gene: TRBV6-4; j_gene: TRBJ2-3; CDR3aa: CASSIGTQPTDTQYF; CDR3nt: TGTGCCAGCAGTATAGGGACTCAACCCACAGATACGCAGTATTTT
d_gene: .; abundance: .; v_gene: TRBV5-1; j_gene: TRBJ2-3; CDR3aa: CASSLGALRTDTQYF; CDR3nt: TGCGCCAGCAGCTTGGGCGCCCTTCGCACAGATACGCAGTATTTT
d_gene: .; abundance: .; v_gene: TRBV30; j_gene: TRBJ1-6; CDR3aa: CAWRGGLSPPLHF; CDR3nt: TGTGCCTGGAGAGGCGGCCTCTCCCCACCCCTCCACTTT
d_gene: .; abundance: .; v_gene: TRBV5-4; j_gene: TRBJ2-5; CDR3aa: CAFFGDTNQETQYF; CDR3nt: TGTGCCTTTTTCGGGGACACCAACCAAGAGACCCAGTACTTC
d_gene: .; abundance: .; v_gene: TRBV6-5; j_gene: TRBJ2-7; CDR3aa: CASSYSLYGSYEQYF; CDR3nt: TGTGCCAGCAGTTACTCGTTGTACGGAAGCTACGAGCAGTACTTC
d_gene: .; abundance: .; v_gene: TRBV7-3; j_gene: TRBJ1-6; CDR3aa: CASSAGRPGDSPLHF; CDR3nt: TGTGCCAGCAGCGCGGGACGCCCGGGGGATTCACCCCTCCACTTT
d_gene: .; abundance: few; v_gene: TRBV5-5; j_gene: TRBJ2-1; CDR3aa: CASSLGLASRNEQFF; CDR3nt: TGTGCCAGCAGCTTGGGCCTAGCGAGCAGGAATGAGCAGTTCTTC
d_gene: .; abundance: .; v_gene: TRBV6-1; j_gene: TRBJ2-5; CDR3aa: CASRTTGQETQYF; CDR3nt: TGTGCCAGCAGGACGACAGGACAAGAGACCCAGTACTTC
d_gene: .; abundance: .; v_gene: TRBV5-1; j_gene: TRBJ1-4; CDR3aa: CASSLDGEMGKLFF; CDR3nt: TGCGCCAGCAGCTTGGACGGGGAAATGGGAAAACTGTTTTTT
d_gene: .; abundance: .; v_gene: TRBV18; j_gene: TRBJ1-3; CDR3aa: CASSSNVNSGNTIYF; CDR3nt: TGTGCCAGCTCATCAAACGTGAACTCTGGAAACACCATATATTTT
d_gene: .; abundance: .; v_gene: TRBV2; j_gene: TRBJ2-7; CDR3aa: CASSVSQSYEQYF; CDR3nt: TGTGCCAGCAGTGTCAGTCAATCCTACGAGCAGTACTTC
d_gene: .; abundance: .; v_gene: TRBV28; j_gene: TRBJ1-2; CDR3aa: CASSFYMGGGGTYGYTF; CDR3nt: TGTGCCAGCAGTTTTTATATGGGAGGAGGGGGTACCTATGGCTACACCTTC
d_gene: TRBD1; abundance: .; v_gene: TRBV7-2; j_gene: TRBJ1-2; CDR3aa: CASSLDPGQYYGYTF; CDR3nt: TGTGCCAGCAGCTTAGATCCGGGACAGTATTATGGCTACACCTTC
d_gene: .; abundance: .; v_gene: TRBV6-5; j_gene: TRBJ2-2; CDR3aa: CASSLTGNGELFF; CDR3nt: TGTGCCAGCAGTTTGACCGGAAACGGGGAGCTGTTTTTT
d_gene: .; abundance: .; v_gene: TRBV10-3; j_gene: TRBJ1-3; CDR3aa: CAIRSNSGNTIYF; CDR3nt: TGTGCCATCAGAAGCAACTCTGGAAACACCATATATTTT
d_gene: .; abundance: .; v_gene: TRBV28; j_gene: TRBJ2-3; CDR3aa: CASTNSDTDTQYF; CDR3nt: TGTGCCAGCACTAACAGCGACACAGATACGCAGTATTTT
d_gene: .; abundance: .; v_gene: TRBV21-1; j_gene: TRBJ1-1; CDR3aa: CASSTRQGAQNTEAFF; CDR3nt: TGTGCCAGCAGCACCCGACAGGGGGCGCAGAACACTGAAGCTTTCTTT
d_gene: .; abundance: .; v_gene: TRBV4-1; j_gene: TRBJ1-4; CDR3aa: CASSQVGGRRGKLFF; CDR3nt: TGCGCCAGCAGCCAAGTTGGGGGGCGCCGGGGAAAACTGTTTTTT
d_gene: TRBD1; abundance: .; v_gene: TRBV5-1; j_gene: TRBJ1-1; CDR3aa: CASSQSTGGVTEAFF; CDR3nt: TGCGCCAGCAGCCAATCGACAGGGGGGGTCACTGAAGCTTTCTTT
d_gene: .; abundance: .; v_gene: TRBV6-6; j_gene: TRBJ1-2; CDR3aa: CASSYSNQGSYGYTF; CDR3nt: TGTGCCAGCAGTTACTCGAATCAGGGAAGCTATGGCTACACCTTC
d_gene: .; abundance: .; v_gene: TRBV15; j_gene: TRBJ1-5; CDR3aa: CATSRDRAGGNQPQHF; CDR3nt: TGTGCCACCAGCAGAGATCGCGCAGGGGGCAATCAGCCCCAGCATTTT
d_gene: .; abundance: .; v_gene: TRBV11-2; j_gene: TRBJ2-1; CDR3aa: CASSPIRGNGEQFF; CDR3nt: TGTGCCAGCAGCCCTATTCGGGGTAACGGTGAGCAGTTCTTC
d_gene: .; abundance: once; v_gene: TRBV14; j_gene: TRBJ2-3; CDR3aa: CASSVMGQGGYTQYF; CDR3nt: TGTGCCAGCAGTGTTATGGGGCAGGGAGGATATACGCAGTATTTT
d_gene: .; abundance: .; v_gene: TRBV5-1; j_gene: TRBJ1-4; CDR3aa: CASSFSETNEKLFF; CDR3nt: TGCGCCAGCAGCTTCAGCGAGACTAATGAAAAACTGTTTTTT
d_gene: .; abundance: few; v_gene: TRBV5-5; j_gene: TRBJ1-5; CDR3aa: CASSSTDSNQPQHF; CDR3nt: TGTGCCAGCAGCTCCACAGATAGCAATCAGCCCCAGCATTTT
d_gene: .; abundance: .; v_gene: TRBV30; j_gene: TRBJ1-2; CDR3aa: CAWSVGGRLYGYTF; CDR3nt: TGTGCCTGGAGTGTAGGAGGGAGGCTCTATGGCTACACCTTC
d_gene: .; abundance: .; v_gene: TRBV5-1; j_gene: TRBJ2-5; CDR3aa: CASSFKGGLETQYF; CDR3nt: TGCGCCAGCAGCTTCAAAGGGGGGCTGGAGACCCAGTACTTC
d_gene: .; abundance: few; v_gene: TRBV5-1; j_gene: TRBJ2-2; CDR3aa: CASRPMYTGELFF; CDR3nt: TGCGCCAGCAGGCCGATGTACACCGGGGAGCTGTTTTTT
d_gene: TRBD2; abundance: .; v_gene: TRBV5-1; j_gene: TRBJ2-7; CDR3aa: CASSFRGAGDPGEQYF; CDR3nt: TGCGCCAGCAGCTTCCGAGGAGCGGGGGACCCCGGGGAGCAGTACTTC
d_gene: TRBD1; abundance: .; v_gene: TRBV5-1; j_gene: TRBJ2-5; CDR3aa: CASSVNRGAQYF; CDR3nt: TGCGCCAGCAGCGTCAACAGGGGGGCCCAGTACTTC
d_gene: .; abundance: .; v_gene: TRBV5-1; j_gene: TRBJ1-4; CDR3aa: CASSLEGDSNEKLFF; CDR3nt: TGCGCCAGCAGCTTGGAAGGGGATAGTAATGAAAAACTGTTTTTT
d_gene: .; abundance: .; v_gene: TRBV29-1; j_gene: TRBJ2-1; CDR3aa: CSVTRDTYNEQFF; CDR3nt: TGCAGCGTAACACGCGACACCTACAATGAGCAGTTCTTC
d_gene: .; abundance: .; v_gene: TRBV28; j_gene: TRBJ1-5; CDR3aa: CASSRNNNQPQHF; CDR3nt: TGTGCCAGCAGCCGGAACAATAATCAGCCCCAGCATTTT
d_gene: TRBD1; abundance: .; v_gene: TRBV6-5; j_gene: TRBJ1-2; CDR3aa: CASSRQGIGYTF; CDR3nt: TGTGCCAGCAGTCGACAGGGTATTGGCTACACCTTC
d_gene: .; abundance: few; v_gene: TRBV2; j_gene: TRBJ1-5; CDR3aa: CASSEGGSQPQHF; CDR3nt: TGTGCCAGCAGTGAGGGAGGGTCCCAGCCCCAGCATTTT
d_gene: TRBD1; abundance: .; v_gene: TRBV7-3; j_gene: TRBJ1-1; CDR3aa: CASSFLDRGDEAFF; CDR3nt: TGTGCCAGCAGCTTCCTGGACAGGGGGGATGAAGCTTTCTTT
d_gene: .; abundance: .; v_gene: TRBV9; j_gene: TRBJ1-1; CDR3aa: CASSPETEAFF; CDR3nt: TGTGCCAGCAGCCCTGAGACTGAAGCTTTCTTT
d_gene: TRBD1; abundance: .; v_gene: TRBV5-4; j_gene: TRBJ2-6; CDR3aa: CASSAGGRSGANVLTF; CDR3nt: TGTGCCAGCAGCGCAGGGGGCCGCTCTGGGGCCAACGTCCTGACTTTC
d_gene: .; abundance: .; v_gene: TRBV4-3; j_gene: TRBJ2-7; CDR3aa: CASSQEYADHEQYF; CDR3nt: TGCGCCAGCAGCCAAGAATACGCGGACCACGAGCAGTACTTC
d_gene: .; abundance: .; v_gene: TRBV11-2; j_gene: TRBJ2-7; CDR3aa: CASSLSILYEQYF; CDR3nt: TGTGCCAGCAGCTTATCCATCTTATACGAGCAGTACTTC